Below are 2 T cell receptor beta chains sequenced from a single sample in a study of identical twins. In TCRdb, the 5' RACE reads were re-called with MiXCR into one record per CDR3 protein. Of 350,000 to 600,000 distinct CDR3 sequences listed, 13% to 15% were seen once; the top ten hold about 0.54%. The same data also went into a second study, on yellow fever vaccine responses in identical twins.

The sample consisted of CD4+ T cells sorted from blood. These TCRs come from a woman younger than 30 in good health.

This clonotype appeared many times. The chain employs TRBV29-1 and TRBJ1-2; TRBD1 might be the D (5 bases). The germline CDR1 and CDR2 sequences are SQVTM and ANQGSEA. Trimming shortened V by 6 bases and J by 6 bases, and 14 bases separated the two germline ends. This CDR3 is built from 12 residues. DNA for the CDR3: TGCAGCGTGGGGACCGCTATGCATGGCTACACCTTC. This codes for CSVGTAMHGYTF.

This clonotype has more than one count but fewer than ten. The rearrangement uses TRBV2 and TRBJ1-1; TRBD1 might be the D (6 bases). Trimming stripped 6 bases from V and 1 base from J, with 9 bases between. Germline-derived CDR1 and CDR2 are SNHLY and FYNNEI. The CDR3 spans 13 residues. The CDR3 sequence: CASRPQGNTEAFF. Written as DNA, the CDR3 is TGTGCCAGCAGGCCACAGGGGAACACTGAAGCTTTCTTT.